This T cell receptor (beta chain) originates from a study of T cell changes during pregnancy in multiple sclerosis. Trimming stripped 2 bases from V and 3 bases from J, with 11 bases between. Germline CDR1 is MNHEY and CDR2 is SVGAGI. The CDR3 runs 16 residues. Sequenced by immunoSEQ multiplex PCR; TCRdb stores in-frame clones only, minus some. The sample lists tens of thousands of clones; about 92% were seen once. The J gene is TRBJ2-6, the V gene TRBV6-5; perhaps TRBD1 as D (6 bases). The sequence was obtained from a female donor in good health, enrolled as a control in a pregnancy study. The sample consisted of peripheral blood, taken in the first trimester of pregnancy. CDR3 sequence reads: CASSYGWGRGANVLTF. CDR3 in DNA: TGTGCCAGCAGTTACGGGTGGGGGCGTGGGGCCAACGTCCTGACTTTC.